A selection of T cell receptor beta chains follows, all from one sample in a study of shared clonotypes between healthy human individuals. Sequenced by immunoSEQ multiplex PCR; TCRdb stores in-frame clones only, minus some. The profile shows around 2,000,000 clones, about 92% of them singletons. The sample was naive CD8+ T cells from PBMCs. These receptors all stem from a man aged 18-30 years in good health. Some clones in this sample may be carry-over from other donors' samples. Each CDR3 is given with its conserved first and last residue. D genes are given only for firm matches. Size is stated for part of the rows, as once, few or many counts, or as a class when the clone is expanded.

V gene: TRBV11-2; clone size: once; D gene: TRBD1; J gene: TRBJ1-1; CDR3 protein: CASSQRQGNTEAFF; CDR3 DNA: TGTGCCAGCAGCCAGAGACAGGGGAACACTGAAGCTTTCTTT
V gene: TRBV11-2; clone size: -; D gene: TRBD2; J gene: TRBJ2-5; CDR3 protein: CASRLWGGPETQYF; CDR3 DNA: TGTGCCAGCCGGTTATGGGGAGGGCCGGAGACCCAGTACTTC
V gene: TRBV9; clone size: -; D gene: TRBD1; J gene: TRBJ1-2; CDR3 protein: CASSVEGQYGYTF; CDR3 DNA: TGTGCCAGCAGCGTAGAGGGACAGTATGGCTACACCTTC
V gene: TRBV5-1; clone size: -; D gene: TRBD2; J gene: TRBJ2-7; CDR3 protein: CASSSGTRDEQYF; CDR3 DNA: TGCGCCAGCAGCTCGGGGACTAGGGACGAGCAGTACTTC
V gene: TRBV19; clone size: -; D gene: TRBD1; J gene: TRBJ2-3; CDR3 protein: CASSMTGGFTDTQYF; CDR3 DNA: TGTGCCAGTAGCATGACAGGGGGTTTCACAGATACGCAGTATTTT
V gene: TRBV11-2; clone size: -; D gene: TRBD1; J gene: TRBJ1-6; CDR3 protein: CASSLDARTGINSPLHF; CDR3 DNA: TGTGCCAGCAGCTTAGACGCCCGGACAGGCATAAATTCACCCCTCCACTTT
V gene: TRBV4-1; clone size: -; D gene: TRBD2; J gene: TRBJ2-7; CDR3 protein: CASSQDMLAAYEQYF; CDR3 DNA: TGCGCCAGCAGCCAAGATATGCTAGCGGCCTACGAGCAGTACTTC
V gene: TRBV6-5; clone size: -; D gene: -; J gene: TRBJ2-7; CDR3 protein: CASSTGTKMYEQYF; CDR3 DNA: TGTGCCAGCAGTACCGGGACCAAAATGTACGAGCAGTACTTC
V gene: TRBV5-6; clone size: -; D gene: -; J gene: TRBJ1-2; CDR3 protein: CASTRSGDYGYTF; CDR3 DNA: TGTGCCAGCACCCGCTCAGGGGACTATGGCTACACCTTC
V gene: TRBV9; clone size: -; D gene: -; J gene: TRBJ2-3; CDR3 protein: CASSVGGGGTDTQYF; CDR3 DNA: TGTGCCAGCAGCGTAGGGGGCGGCGGCACAGATACGCAGTATTTT
V gene: TRBV29-1; clone size: -; D gene: TRBD2; J gene: TRBJ2-1; CDR3 protein: CSVEGAGHYNEQFF; CDR3 DNA: TGCAGCGTTGAGGGAGCGGGGCACTACAATGAGCAGTTCTTC
V gene: TRBV4-2; clone size: -; D gene: -; J gene: TRBJ2-3; CDR3 protein: CASSPDPGEGTDTQYF; CDR3 DNA: TGTGCCAGCAGCCCGGACCCGGGGGAGGGCACAGATACGCAGTATTTT
V gene: TRBV7-9; clone size: -; D gene: TRBD2; J gene: TRBJ2-1; CDR3 protein: CASSLAGTSGEGAEQFF; CDR3 DNA: TGTGCCAGCAGCTTAGCAGGGACTAGCGGGGAGGGGGCTGAGCAGTTCTTC
V gene: TRBV7-9; clone size: -; D gene: -; J gene: TRBJ2-2; CDR3 protein: CASSQTGAGELFF; CDR3 DNA: TGTGCCAGCAGCCAGACGGGGGCCGGGGAGCTGTTTTTT
V gene: TRBV27; clone size: -; D gene: -; J gene: TRBJ1-5; CDR3 protein: CASSPLGQSNQPQHF; CDR3 DNA: TGTGCCAGCAGTCCACTAGGACAAAGCAATCAGCCCCAGCATTTT
V gene: TRBV7-9; clone size: -; D gene: -; J gene: TRBJ1-2; CDR3 protein: CASSLGGAYGYTF; CDR3 DNA: TGTGCCAGCAGCTTAGGGGGGGCCTATGGCTACACCTTC
V gene: TRBV28; clone size: -; D gene: TRBD1; J gene: TRBJ2-5; CDR3 protein: CASRVQGVVQETQYF; CDR3 DNA: TGTGCCAGCAGAGTACAGGGGGTAGTTCAAGAGACCCAGTACTTC
V gene: TRBV7-6; clone size: -; D gene: TRBD2; J gene: TRBJ2-7; CDR3 protein: CASSKVGGGLSEQYF; CDR3 DNA: TGTGCCAGCAGCAAAGTTGGGGGAGGGCTTTCCGAGCAGTACTTC
V gene: TRBV7-3; clone size: -; D gene: -; J gene: TRBJ2-7; CDR3 protein: CASSSAGPYAEQYF; CDR3 DNA: TGTGCCAGCAGCTCCGCCGGGCCCTATGCCGAGCAGTACTTC
V gene: TRBV27; clone size: -; D gene: TRBD1; J gene: TRBJ2-1; CDR3 protein: CASSLVGTGNYNEQFF; CDR3 DNA: TGTGCCAGCAGTTTAGTGGGGACAGGGAACTACAATGAGCAGTTCTTC
V gene: TRBV7-9; clone size: -; D gene: TRBD2; J gene: TRBJ2-3; CDR3 protein: CASSRGLEADTQYF; CDR3 DNA: TGTGCCAGCAGCCGTGGACTAGAAGCAGATACGCAGTATTTT
V gene: TRBV28; clone size: -; D gene: -; J gene: TRBJ1-1; CDR3 protein: CASSVRGAGNTEAFF; CDR3 DNA: TGTGCCAGCAGCGTACGGGGGGCGGGGAACACTGAAGCTTTCTTT